Listed here are 20 T cell receptor beta chains from one sample, sequenced in a study of blood T cell repertoires in COVID-19. Method: immunoSEQ multiplex PCR; TCRdb's copy keeps in-frame clones and lacks some. The table lists 120,000 or so clones, approximately 80% of them singletons. Sequencing used peripheral blood. The source is a woman in her forties or fifties with acute or convalescent COVID-19.

This clone was observed at least ten times. The rearrangement joins TRBV7-6 to TRBJ1-6; perhaps TRBD1 as D (5 bases). V shed 5 bases and J shed 9 bases, with 14 bases lying between them. The CDR3 is 14 amino acids. Germline V gives CDR1 SGHVS, CDR2 FNYEAQ. The CDR3 loop is CASSHGQKGSPLHF. Here the CDR3 DNA reads TGTGCCAGCAGCCACGGACAAAAGGGTTCACCCCTCCACTTT.

The count of this clone is one. The chain links TRBV6-5 to TRBJ1-4; 10 nucleotides match TRBD1. With V trimmed by 6 bases and J by 7 bases, 2 bases remained unmatched. This CDR3 has 13 amino acids. Per the germline V gene, CDR1 is MNHEY and CDR2 is SVGAGI. The CDR3, as DNA: TGTGCCAGCAGCCGGGACAGGGGTGAAAAACTGTTTTTT. It yields the protein CASSRDRGEKLFF.

The gene calls are TRBV7-2 and TRBJ2-7; D might be TRBD1 (6 bases). Germline lookup yields CDR1 SGHTA and CDR2 FQGNSA. The CDR3 consists of 11 residues. V was trimmed by 4 bases and J by 5 bases, leaving 6 bases between them. The CDR3 DNA reads TGTGCCAGCAGCTACAGGGACGAGCAGTACTTC. Residues: CASSYRDEQYF.

V is TRBV18 and J is TRBJ1-1; no firm D call. Trimming stripped 0 bases from V and 1 base from J, with 12 bases between. The germline gives CDR1 KGHSH, CDR2 LQKENI. The CDR3 consists of 16 residues. The CDR3 DNA reads TGTGCCAGCTCACCACCGTCGCGGCTGAGGAACACTGAAGCTTTCTTT. Encoded protein: CASSPPSRLRNTEAFF.

The V call is TRBV28, the J call TRBJ2-7; 7 nucleotides agree with TRBD2. V was pared by 7 bases and J by 3 bases, with 12 bases of the junction left unmatched. The CDR3 consists of 15 residues. Germline V lookup: CDR1 MDHEN, CDR2 SYDVKM. This CDR3 reads CASTPRGVGYYEQYF. The CDR3 bases are TGTGCCAGCACCCCTCGGGGGGTGGGATACTACGAGCAGTACTTC.

This chain joins TRBV5-1 and TRBJ1-6; weak D call: TRBD1 (5 bases). This CDR3 is 14 amino acids long. Trimming shortened V by 0 bases and J by 13 bases, and 14 bases separated the two germline ends. Germline lookup yields CDR1 SGHRS and CDR2 YFSETQ. CDR3 bases: TGCGCCAGCAGCTTGGACAGGACCCTTGCCCCCCTCCACTTT. Amino acid sequence: CASSLDRTLAPLHF.

The chain employs TRBV16 and TRBJ2-7; TRBD2 aligns across 13 bases. Germline CDR1 and CDR2: KGHSY and FQNENV. V shed 4 bases and J 1 base; nucleotides not matched to a gene: 10. This CDR3 contains 18 residues. The CDR3 sequence: CASSLKVGTSGVSYEQYF. CDR3 bases: TGTGCCAGCAGCCTCAAGGTAGGGACTAGCGGGGTGTCCTACGAGCAGTACTTC.

The chain links TRBV29-1 to TRBJ1-2; the D is unclear. Trimming took 4 bases from V and 6 from J, leaving 12 bases between them. The CDR3 extends over 12 amino acids. Germline V gene data show CDR1 as SQVTM and CDR2 as ANQGSEA. CDR3 nucleotide sequence: TGCAGCGTTGGCGAGGCCGGAGATGGCTACACCTTC. Amino acids: CSVGEAGDGYTF.

This clone showed up just once. The chain links TRBV28 to TRBJ1-2; 12 bases fit TRBD1. J lost 8 bases, V lost 8 bases, and 12 bases had no gene match. Germline CDR1 and CDR2: MDHEN and SYDVKM. The CDR3 totals 15 residues. As DNA, the CDR3 is TGTGCCAGCCGAGCTCCGGGACAGGGGGCAGGAGGCTACACCTTC. Translation: CASRAPGQGAGGYTF.

The V gene is TRBV4-1, the J gene TRBJ1-2; no definite D call. The CDR3 spans 15 residues. CDR1 is MGHRA and CDR2 is YSYEKL in the germline V gene. V dropped 2 bases and J dropped 5 bases, with 15 bases sitting between them. The DNA for the CDR3 is TGCGCCAGCAGCCAAAGAGGCAGCGAAAGTTATGGCTACACCTTC. It yields the protein CASSQRGSESYGYTF.

In this sample, this clone turned up a few times. V gene TRBV14 combines with J gene TRBJ1-6; D call uncertain. With 0 bases removed from V and 8 bases from J, the gap between germline ends came to 11 bases. The CDR3 runs 15 residues. CDR1 is SGHDN and CDR2 is FVKESK in the germline V gene. The CDR3 sequence: CASSQDRGGYSPLHF. The CDR3 DNA reads as TGTGCCAGCAGCCAAGATCGGGGAGGGTATTCACCCCTCCACTTT.

This chain joins TRBV7-2 and TRBJ1-4, with a possible D match to TRBD1 (5 bases). The CDR3 has 16 residues. Trimming left V 2 bases short and J 0 bases short, with 10 bases between. Germline V lookup: CDR1 SGHTA, CDR2 FQGNSA. The DNA for the CDR3 is TGTGCCAGCAGCTTAAAGGGGATAACAACTAATGAAAAACTGTTTTTT. Translated: CASSLKGITTNEKLFF.

The chain employs TRBV27 and TRBJ2-3; tentative D call: TRBD2 (5 bases). The CDR3 covers 15 residues. From germline, CDR1 is MNHEY and CDR2 SMNVEV (reference sequence). The ends were cut back, 6 bases at V and 2 bases at J, with 15 bases in the middle. CDR3 bases: TGTGCCAGCAGGGGGAGAAGTATAAACACAGATACGCAGTATTTT. Translating gives CASRGRSINTDTQYF.

V gene TRBV4-1 combines with J gene TRBJ2-2, with D possibly matching TRBD2 (5 bases). Germline V gene sequence: CDR1 MGHRA, CDR2 YSYEKL. The CDR3 loop spans 15 amino acids. The V end lost 4 bases, the J end lost 4 bases, and 13 bases lay between the germline ends. CDR3 nucleotide sequence: TGCGCCAGCAGCCCGCGGGTCCTGGGCACCGGGGAGCTGTTTTTT. Its translation is CASSPRVLGTGELFF.

This CDR3 is CATSGGPLYEQYF. For the CDR3, the DNA is TGTGCCACCAGTGGCGGGCCCCTCTACGAGCAGTACTTC. The chain employs TRBV24-1 and TRBJ2-7; TRBD2 might be the D (5 bases). V was shortened by 5 bases and J by 3 bases, with 10 bases between the two germline ends. Germline lookup yields CDR1 KGHDR and CDR2 SFDVKD. The CDR3 is 13 amino acids.

This chain connects TRBV28 to TRBJ2-2; TRBD1 might be the D (5 bases). Germline lookup yields CDR1 MDHEN and CDR2 SYDVKM. The CDR3 extends over 15 amino acids. V lost 1 base, J lost 6 bases, and 12 bases lay in between. This CDR3 reads CASSLLGASPGELFF. As DNA, the CDR3 is TGTGCCAGCAGTTTATTAGGGGCGTCTCCCGGGGAGCTGTTTTTT.

J is TRBJ1-4 and V is TRBV29-1; D possibly corresponds to TRBD1 (5 bases). The CDR3 contains 13 residues. V gave up 5 bases and J gave up 4 bases, with 11 bases separating them. CDR1 is SQVTM, CDR2 ANQGSEA, per germline. The CDR3: CSVFRDFNEKLFF. As DNA, the CDR3 is TGCAGCGTTTTCAGGGATTTTAATGAAAAACTGTTTTTT.

The chain combines TRBV20-1 with TRBJ1-1; tentatively, D is TRBD1 (6 bases). Per germline, CDR1 DFQATT and CDR2 SNEGSKA (reference sequence). Trimming removed 3 bases from V and 0 bases from J, with 14 bases in between. This CDR3 has 15 amino acids. CDR3 bases: TGCAGTGCTAGTTTGGGGGGGGGCATGAACACTGAAGCTTTCTTT. Translation: CSASLGGGMNTEAFF.

This clone was counted a few times. The V call is TRBV19, the J call TRBJ2-3; D perhaps matches TRBD1 (5 bases). This CDR3 is built from 16 residues. V shed 1 base and J shed 5 bases, with 16 bases lying between them. CDR1 is LNHDA, CDR2 SQIVND, per germline (reference sequence). The CDR3 nucleotides are TGTGCCAGTAGTATAGCCCGCCCAACCGACAGAGATACGCAGTATTTT. This gives the protein CASSIARPTDRDTQYF.

This clone is a singleton in its sample. The rearrangement links TRBV28 to TRBJ2-2; TRBD2 matches at 9 bases. V lost 6 bases, J lost 3 bases, and 8 bases stayed unmatched. CDR1 is MDHEN, CDR2 SYDVKM, per germline. The CDR3 loop spans 16 amino acids. The DNA for the CDR3 is TGTGCCAGCAGCGTTGGCGGGGGGGCCTACACCGGGGAGCTGTTTTTT. This translates into CASSVGGGAYTGELFF.